One and the same sample provided the 21 T cell receptor beta chains below, sequenced in a study of beta chain features in type 1 diabetes. Isolated RNA was reverse transcribed in full, so expressed TCRB transcripts were sequenced. Assay used: immunoSEQ multiplex PCR; TCRdb lists only in-frame clones, some missing. The repertoire holds around 300,000 clones, with approximately 9.9% as singletons. Specimen: naive CD4+ T cells from blood. These TCRs come from a woman in her 30s in good health.

Only a few counts were recorded for this clone. The chain uses TRBV30 and TRBJ1-1; D gene unclear. This CDR3 is built from 13 residues. CDR1 and CDR2 (germline): GTSNPN, SVGIG (reference sequence). The ends were cut back, 2 bases at V and 4 bases at J, with 11 bases in the middle. CDR3 DNA: TGTGCCTGGAGTAGCGGTGTTGCCACTGAAGCTTTCTTT. Amino acids: CAWSSGVATEAFF.

This clone was detected only a few times. The rearrangement joins TRBV4-3 to TRBJ1-2; TRBD1 agrees at 8 bases. CDR1 LGHNA and CDR2 YSLEER come from the germline V gene. J gave up 4 bases and V 0 bases, and 10 bases lay outside the gene matches. This CDR3 spans 17 amino acids. The CDR3 here is CASSQDVVRDRRYGYTF. CDR3 DNA: TGCGCCAGCAGCCAAGATGTGGTCAGGGACAGGCGCTATGGCTACACCTTC.

The chain couples TRBV28 to TRBJ2-6; the D gene is possibly TRBD2 (5 bases). Per the germline V gene, CDR1 is MDHEN and CDR2 is SYDVKM. The V end lost 2 bases, the J end lost 0 bases, and 5 bases lay between the germline ends. The CDR3 length is 15 residues. CDR3 bases: TGTGCCAGCAGTTTAGGGAGCTCTGGGGCCAACGTCCTGACTTTC. Protein product: CASSLGSSGANVLTF.

The chain is built from TRBV30 and TRBJ1-1; the match to TRBD1 covers 8 bases. Germline CDR1 and CDR2: GTSNPN and SVGIG (reference sequence). V was pared by 5 bases and J by 0 bases, with 2 bases of the junction left unmatched. The CDR3 runs to 13 residues. CDR3 in DNA: TGTGCCTGGGGGACAGGCCTGAACACTGAAGCTTTCTTT. Translation: CAWGTGLNTEAFF.

V and J are TRBV5-1 and TRBJ2-3; TRBD1 might be the D (5 bases). Germline CDR1 SGHRS, CDR2 YFSETQ. This CDR3 contains 16 residues. V dropped 2 bases and J dropped 3 bases, with 16 bases sitting between them. The CDR3 nucleotides read TGCGCCAGCAGCTTAATGACAGCCGGGCCTACAGATACGCAGTATTTT. Its protein is CASSLMTAGPTDTQYF.

In its sample, this clone was seen a few times. The chain couples TRBV7-2 to TRBJ2-7; TRBD2 agrees at 10 bases. The CDR3 has 17 amino acids. Germline-derived CDR1 and CDR2 are SGHTA and FQGNSA. J lost 0 bases, V lost 6 bases, and 11 bases had no gene match. The CDR3 DNA sequence: TGTGCCAGCAGTCTTACTAGCGGGACATCAATCTCCTACGAGCAGTACTTC. Protein product: CASSLTSGTSISYEQYF. Complete variable domain (other parts from reference TRBV7-2 and TRBJ2-7): GAGVSQSPSNKVTEKGKDVELRCDPISGHTALYWYRQSLGQGLEFLIYFQGNSAPDKSGLPSDRFSAERTGGSVSTLTIQRTQQEDSAVYLCASSLTSGTSISYEQYFGPGTRLTVT.

The sample holds a few counts of this clone. This chain links TRBV14 with TRBJ2-1; 8 nucleotides align to TRBD2. V was pared by 0 bases and J by 6 bases, with 10 bases of the junction left unmatched. This CDR3 spans 17 amino acids. Germline V CDR1 and CDR2: SGHDN, FVKESK. As DNA, the CDR3 is TGTGCCAGCAGCCAAGATTTACTCGCAGCGGGAGTCAATGAGCAGTTCTTC. It is translated as CASSQDLLAAGVNEQFF.

This chain's CDR3 is CASSQDQLAGSHEQFF. The CDR3 region has the DNA TGCGCCAGCAGCCAAGATCAACTAGCGGGTTCTCATGAGCAGTTCTTC. The chain combines TRBV4-1 with TRBJ2-1; 9 nucleotides match TRBD2. Germline CDR1 MGHRA, CDR2 YSYEKL. The V and J ends lost 0 bases and 8 bases, in that order; junction bases with no gene match: 8. There are 16 residues in the CDR3.

This chain connects TRBV19 to TRBJ1-2, with D unclear. The CDR3 is made up of 15 amino acids. Trimming shortened V by 4 bases and J by 4 bases, and 16 bases separated the two germline ends. Germline V lookup: CDR1 LNHDA, CDR2 SQIVND (reference sequence). The CDR3 reads CASSKPTLNLYGYTF. For the CDR3, the DNA is TGTGCCAGTAGTAAGCCGACTCTAAACCTCTATGGCTACACCTTC. Filled out from reference TRBV19 and TRBJ1-2, the complete variable domain reads DGGITQSPKYLFRKEGQNVTLSCEQNLNHDAMYWYRQDPGQGLRLIYYSQIVNDFQKGDIAEGYSVSREKKESFPLTVTSAQKNPTAFYLCASSKPTLNLYGYTFGSGTRLTVV.

The CDR3 coding sequence is TGCAGCGCACAGGGGGTGGAGACCCAGTACTTC. Translated, it gives CSAQGVETQYF. The chain has TRBV29-1 and TRBJ2-5; 8 nucleotides match TRBD1. V was pared by 7 bases and J by 5 bases, with 3 bases of the junction left unmatched. The germline V gene encodes CDR1 SQVTM and CDR2 ANQGSEA. This CDR3 contains 11 residues.

This clone has a handful of counts. The V and J genes are TRBV7-9 and TRBJ2-1, with D perhaps matching TRBD1 (6 bases). The CDR3 length is 18 residues. With 5 bases removed from V and 4 bases from J, the gap between germline ends came to 24 bases. Germline-derived CDR1 and CDR2 are SEHNR and FQNEAQ (reference sequence). CDR3 sequence: CASSPSTGVFGLYNEQFF. Written as DNA, the CDR3 is TGTGCCAGCAGCCCGTCGACAGGAGTCTTTGGATTATACAATGAGCAGTTCTTC.

CDR3 DNA: TGCGCCAGCACACTAGCGGGAGCTATGACAGATACGCAGTATTTT. Protein product: CASTLAGAMTDTQYF. The chain carries TRBV5-1 and TRBJ2-3, with 11 positions matching TRBD2. The CDR3 totals 15 residues. Unmatched junction bases numbered 6, after V lost 6 bases and J lost 3 bases. Germline V gene sequence: CDR1 SGHRS, CDR2 YFSETQ.

The chain employs TRBV30 and TRBJ2-1, with TRBD1 matching 9 bases. The CDR3 loop spans 16 amino acids. Unmatched junction bases numbered 5, after V lost 0 bases and J lost 2 bases. Per germline, CDR1 GTSNPN and CDR2 SVGIG (reference sequence). CDR3 nucleotide sequence: TGTGCCTGGAGTGTACAGGGGGCAGGGGCCTACAATGAGCAGTTCTTC. Encoded protein: CAWSVQGAGAYNEQFF.

This clone was picked up a small number of times. The V gene is TRBV28, the J gene TRBJ2-1; tentative D call: TRBD2 (6 bases). This CDR3 region has 16 residues. Trimming took 5 bases from V and 0 from J, leaving 14 bases between them. Germline-derived CDR1 and CDR2 are MDHEN and SYDVKM. The CDR3 spells CASSPSGTGSYNEQFF. The DNA of the CDR3 is TGTGCCAGCAGTCCCTCCGGGACTGGCTCCTACAATGAGCAGTTCTTC.

The gene calls are TRBV28 and TRBJ1-5; 7 nucleotides align to TRBD1. CDR1 and CDR2 from the germline V gene are MDHEN and SYDVKM. V shed 5 bases and J 1 base; nucleotides not matched to a gene: 8. This CDR3 has 16 residues. This chain's CDR3 is CASSPSHRGSNQPQHF. The CDR3 coding sequence is TGTGCCAGCAGTCCGTCACACAGGGGAAGCAATCAGCCCCAGCATTTT.

This clone was observed a handful of times. The chain employs TRBV30 and TRBJ2-2, with TRBD2 matching 11 bases. The length of the CDR3 is 15 residues. Germline loops: CDR1 GTSNPN, CDR2 SVGIG (reference sequence). V gave up 2 bases and J gave up 4 bases; unmatched junction bases: 3. In DNA form, the CDR3 reads TGTGCCTGGAGTATGACTAGCGGGGCCACCGGGGAGCTGTTTTTT. Its translation is CAWSMTSGATGELFF.

This clone was counted only a few times. This chain links TRBV9 with TRBJ2-7; D may match TRBD1 or TRBD2 (10 bases each). With 2 bases removed from V and 6 bases from J, the gap between germline ends came to 27 bases. This CDR3 has 18 residues. Germline V gives CDR1 SGDLS, CDR2 YYNGEE. The CDR3 nucleotides read TGTGCCAGCAGCGTCGGGACAGGGGCTAGCGGGAGCGGGGCCGAGCAGTACTTC. Amino acid sequence: CASSVGTGASGSGAEQYF.

This clone was counted between two and nine times. This chain joins TRBV9 and TRBJ2-2; 9 bases align to TRBD2. Germline trimming cut 3 bases from V and 6 bases from J; bases unmatched to any gene: 6. Germline lookup yields CDR1 SGDLS and CDR2 YYNGEE. This CDR3 spans 15 amino acids. Here the CDR3 reads CASSDSGRGSGELFF. CDR3 coding DNA: TGTGCCAGCAGCGATAGCGGGAGAGGTTCCGGGGAGCTGTTTTTT. Together with reference TRBV9 and TRBJ2-2, the CDR3 gives the full variable domain: DSGVTQTPKHLITATGQRVTLRCSPRSGDLSVYWYQQSLDQGLQFLIQYYNGEERAKGNILERFSAQQFPDLHSELNLSSLELGDSALYFCASSDSGRGSGELFFGEGSRLTVL.

V is TRBV4-3 and J is TRBJ2-7; TRBD1 is a possible D gene (5 bases). Deletions cut 3 bases from V and 8 bases from J, with 11 bases between. There are 12 residues in the CDR3. Germline CDR1 and CDR2: LGHNA and YSLEER. CDR3 in amino acids: CASSHGQGKQYF. CDR3 bases: TGCGCCAGCAGCCACGGGCAGGGAAAGCAGTACTTC.

The sample holds a few counts of this clone. This chain joins TRBV11-3 and TRBJ2-3, with 12 bases matching TRBD2. The CDR3 sequence is 16 residues long. Germline V gene lookup returns CDR1 SGHNT and CDR2 YENEEA. The V gene end was trimmed by 4 bases and the J gene end by 0 bases; junction bases not matched to a gene: 2. The CDR3 sequence is CASSSGLAGSTDTQYF. For the CDR3, the DNA is TGTGCCAGCAGCTCGGGACTAGCGGGTAGCACAGATACGCAGTATTTT. The full variable domain, its missing parts supplied by reference TRBV11-3 and TRBJ2-3, is EAGVVQSPRYKIIEKKQPVAFWCNPISGHNTLYWYLQNLGQGPELLIRYENEEAVDDSQLPKDRFSAERLKGVDSTLKIQPAELGDSAVYLCASSSGLAGSTDTQYFGPGTRLTVL.

This chain uses TRBV7-8 with TRBJ2-3; 8 positions match TRBD1. This CDR3 is 15 amino acids long. V lost 0 bases, J lost 3 bases, and 2 bases stayed unmatched. In germline, CDR1 is SGHVS, CDR2 FQNEAQ. Written as DNA, the CDR3 is TGTGCCAGCAGCTTAGCGAGGACAGGGACAGATACGCAGTATTTT. Its translation is CASSLARTGTDTQYF.